A selection of T cell receptor beta chains follows, all from one sample in a study of cytomegalovirus exposure and HLA in healthy donors. Clones were sequenced by immunoSEQ multiplex PCR, and TCRdb holds only the in-frame ones, with some missing. The data show under 250,000 clones, 82% seen once. What was sequenced was PBMCs. All receptors come from a man in his forties in good health and CMV-seropositive. CDR3s include the opening cysteine and the closing phenylalanine or tryptophan.

j_call v_call cdr3_aa
TRBJ2-3 TRBV5-1 CASSWGGLAGVQRTDTQYF
TRBJ1-5 TRBV18 CASGPGGQPQHF
TRBJ2-1 TRBV15 CATSRDPPLRYNEQFF
TRBJ1-2 TRBV6-5 CASSYSTGPSLSF
TRBJ1-1 TRBV27 CASSVIQNTEAFF
TRBJ1-1 TRBV7-9 CASSSGPDRSNTEAFF
TRBJ1-2 TRBV7-8 CASSLSPGPDYGYTF
TRBJ1-4 TRBV6-4 CASSNRDRGLYSTNEKLFF
TRBJ2-1 TRBV19 CASSGDRDPYNEQFF
TRBJ2-1 TRBV11-3 CASSFAGAGEQFF
TRBJ1-2 TRBV10-2 CASSGGQGNYGYTF
TRBJ2-1 TRBV30 CAWGSGRALINEQFF
TRBJ1-4 TRBV7-8 CASSYNRGANEKLFF
TRBJ2-7 TRBV5-1 CASSSTGQTYEQYF